This record concerns one T cell receptor beta chain sequence. CDR1 and CDR2 from the germline V gene are MNHEY and SVGAGI. The CDR3 spans 12 residues. The V gene lost 6 bases and the J gene lost 6 bases, with 12 bases spanning the gap. The data derive from a study of blood T cell repertoires in COVID-19. About the study: PBMCs, B-cell-depleted T cells, or T cells provided the cDNA or gDNA that made up the material.

Per the study methods: Reference gene primers were amplified, and this amplification served to estimate nucleated cell counts. TCRdb's copy holds only in-frame clones and misses some; the assay was immunoSEQ multiplex PCR. Clone size and V and J calls were adopted from that table, with D and trimming inferred from the DNA. The profile shows around 78,000 clones, around 84% of them singletons. Sequenced input: peripheral blood. This chain connects TRBV6-5 to TRBJ2-7, with D unclear. This TCR was sampled from a man aged 70-80 years with active or convalescent COVID-19. This CDR3 is CASSHSPAEQYF. The CDR3 DNA reads TGTGCCAGCAGCCACTCCCCCGCCGAGCAGTACTTC.